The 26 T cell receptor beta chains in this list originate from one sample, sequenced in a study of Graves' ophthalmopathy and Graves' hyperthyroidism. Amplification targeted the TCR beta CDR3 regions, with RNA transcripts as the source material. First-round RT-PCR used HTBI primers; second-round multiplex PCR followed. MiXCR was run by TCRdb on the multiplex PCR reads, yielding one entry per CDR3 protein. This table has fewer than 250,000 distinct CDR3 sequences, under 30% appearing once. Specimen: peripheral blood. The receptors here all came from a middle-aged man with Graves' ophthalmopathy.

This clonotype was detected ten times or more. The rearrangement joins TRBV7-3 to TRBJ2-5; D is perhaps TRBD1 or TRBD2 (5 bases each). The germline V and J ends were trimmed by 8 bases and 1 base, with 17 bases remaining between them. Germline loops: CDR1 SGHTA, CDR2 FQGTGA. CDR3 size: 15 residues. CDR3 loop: CASPVKGRLQETQYF. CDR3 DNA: TGTGCCAGCCCCGTGAAGGGACGGCTCCAAGAGACCCAGTACTTC. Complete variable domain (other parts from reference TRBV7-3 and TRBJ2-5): GAGVSQTPSNKVTEKGKYVELRCDPISGHTALYWYRQSLGQGPEFLIYFQGTGAADDSGLPNDRFFAVRPEGSVSTLKIQRTERGDSAVYLCASPVKGRLQETQYFGPGTRLLVL.

For the CDR3, the DNA is TGCAGTTCGGGACAGGGGGCCTACGAGCAGTACTTC. Amino acids: CSSGQGAYEQYF. The chain has TRBV20-1 and TRBJ2-7; TRBD1 aligns across 11 bases. J was trimmed by 2 bases and V by 8 bases; bases with no gene match: 2. Per the germline V gene, CDR1 is DFQATT and CDR2 is SNEGSKA (reference sequence). This CDR3 has 12 residues.

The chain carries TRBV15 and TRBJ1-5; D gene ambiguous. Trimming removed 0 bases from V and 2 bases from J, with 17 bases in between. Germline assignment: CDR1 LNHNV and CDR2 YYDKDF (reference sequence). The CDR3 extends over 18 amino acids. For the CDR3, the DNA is TGTGCCACCAGCAGAGACTATTTGGGAGGGATAGGCAATCAGCCCCAGCATTTT. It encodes CATSRDYLGGIGNQPQHF.

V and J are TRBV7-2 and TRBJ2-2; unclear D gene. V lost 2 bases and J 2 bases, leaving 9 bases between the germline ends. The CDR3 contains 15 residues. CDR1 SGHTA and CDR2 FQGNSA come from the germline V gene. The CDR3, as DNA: TGTGCCAGCAGCTTAAAGGTGGCCAACACCGGGGAGCTGTTTTTT. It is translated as CASSLKVANTGELFF.

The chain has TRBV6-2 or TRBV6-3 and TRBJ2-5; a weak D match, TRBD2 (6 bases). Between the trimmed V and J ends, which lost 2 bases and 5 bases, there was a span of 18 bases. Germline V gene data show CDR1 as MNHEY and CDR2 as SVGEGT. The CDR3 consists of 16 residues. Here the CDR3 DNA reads TGTGCCAGCAGTTACGAGGCGGGGAAGATCCCGGAGACCCAGTACTTC. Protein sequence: CASSYEAGKIPETQYF.

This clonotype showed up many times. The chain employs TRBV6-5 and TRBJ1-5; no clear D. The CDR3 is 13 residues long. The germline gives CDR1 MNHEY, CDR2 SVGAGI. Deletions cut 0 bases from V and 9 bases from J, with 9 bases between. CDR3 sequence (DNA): TGTGCCAGCAGTTACTCGGAGGGTCGGCCCCAGCATTTT. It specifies CASSYSEGRPQHF.

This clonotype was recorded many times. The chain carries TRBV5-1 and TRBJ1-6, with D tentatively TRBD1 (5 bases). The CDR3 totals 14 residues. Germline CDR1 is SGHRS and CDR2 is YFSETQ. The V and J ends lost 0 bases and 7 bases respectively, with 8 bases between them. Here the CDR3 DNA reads TGCGCCAGCAGCTTGGGGGGCTTGAATTCACCCCTCCACTTT. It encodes CASSLGGLNSPLHF.

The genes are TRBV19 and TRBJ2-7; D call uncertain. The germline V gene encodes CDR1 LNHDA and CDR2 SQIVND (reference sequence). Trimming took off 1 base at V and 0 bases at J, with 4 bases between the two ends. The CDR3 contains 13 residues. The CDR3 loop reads CASSIVTSYEQYF. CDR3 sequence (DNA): TGTGCCAGTAGTATAGTAACCTCCTACGAGCAGTACTTC.

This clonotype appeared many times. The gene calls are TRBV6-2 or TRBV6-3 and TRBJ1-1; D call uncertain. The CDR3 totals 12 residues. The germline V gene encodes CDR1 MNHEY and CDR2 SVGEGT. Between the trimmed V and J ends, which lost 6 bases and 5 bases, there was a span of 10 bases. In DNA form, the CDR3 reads TGTGCCAGCAGACCCACCCTTACTGAAGCTTTCTTT. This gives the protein CASRPTLTEAFF.

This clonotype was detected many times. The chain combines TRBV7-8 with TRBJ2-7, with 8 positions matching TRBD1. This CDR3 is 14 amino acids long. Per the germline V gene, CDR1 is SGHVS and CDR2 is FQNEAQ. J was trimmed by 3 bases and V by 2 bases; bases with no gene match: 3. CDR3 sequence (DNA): TGTGCCAGCAGCTTAAGGACAGGGATCTACGAGCAGTACTTC. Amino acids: CASSLRTGIYEQYF.

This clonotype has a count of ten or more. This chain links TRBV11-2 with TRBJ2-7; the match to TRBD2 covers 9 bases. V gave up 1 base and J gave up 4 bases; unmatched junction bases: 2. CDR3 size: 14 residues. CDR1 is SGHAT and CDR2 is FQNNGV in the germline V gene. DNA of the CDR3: TGTGCCAGCAGCTTAGGCGGGAGGGGATACGAGCAGTACTTC. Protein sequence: CASSLGGRGYEQYF.

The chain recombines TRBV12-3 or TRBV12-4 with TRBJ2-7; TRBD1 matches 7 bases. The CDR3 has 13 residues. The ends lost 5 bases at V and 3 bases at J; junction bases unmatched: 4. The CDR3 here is CASSPWDSYEQYF. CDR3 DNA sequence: TGTGCCAGCAGTCCCTGGGACAGCTACGAGCAGTACTTC.

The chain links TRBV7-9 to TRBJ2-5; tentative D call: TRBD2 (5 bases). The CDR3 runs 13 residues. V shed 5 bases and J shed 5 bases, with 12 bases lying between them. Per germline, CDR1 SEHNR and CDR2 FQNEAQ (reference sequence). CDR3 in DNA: TGTGCCAGCAGCCTCGGGATGGGGGAGACCCAGTACTTC. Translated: CASSLGMGETQYF.

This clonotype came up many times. CDR3 residues: CASSLSRLAGGRETQYF. The CDR3 nucleotides read TGTGCCAGCAGTTTATCCCGACTAGCGGGAGGACGAGAGACCCAGTACTTC. The rearrangement uses TRBV12-3 or TRBV12-4 and TRBJ2-5, with 13 bases aligning to TRBD2. V lost 2 bases and J lost 4; bases outside the gene matches: 7. The CDR3 covers 17 residues.

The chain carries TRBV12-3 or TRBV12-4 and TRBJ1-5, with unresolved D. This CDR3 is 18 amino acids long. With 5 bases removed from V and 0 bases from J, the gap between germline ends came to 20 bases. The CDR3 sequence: CASSLSTTYRDSNQPQHF. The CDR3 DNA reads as TGTGCCAGCAGTCTCTCAACAACCTACAGAGATAGCAATCAGCCCCAGCATTTT.

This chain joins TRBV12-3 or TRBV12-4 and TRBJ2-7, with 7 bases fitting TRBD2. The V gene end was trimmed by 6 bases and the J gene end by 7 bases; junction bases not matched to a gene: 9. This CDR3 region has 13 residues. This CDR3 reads CASRLSGSGEQYF. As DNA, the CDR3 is TGTGCCAGCAGACTTAGCGGGTCGGGTGAGCAGTACTTC.

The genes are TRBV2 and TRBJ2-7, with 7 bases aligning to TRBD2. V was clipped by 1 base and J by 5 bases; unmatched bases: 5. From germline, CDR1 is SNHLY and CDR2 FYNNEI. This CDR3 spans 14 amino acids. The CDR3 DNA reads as TGTGCCAGCAGTGAAGTGGGCGCGGGGGACGAGCAGTACTTC. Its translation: CASSEVGAGDEQYF.

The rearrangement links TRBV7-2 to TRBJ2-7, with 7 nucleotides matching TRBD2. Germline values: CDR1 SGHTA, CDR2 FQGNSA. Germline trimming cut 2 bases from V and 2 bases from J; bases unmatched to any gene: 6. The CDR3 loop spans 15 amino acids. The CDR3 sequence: CASSLREGKTYEQYF. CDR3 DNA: TGTGCCAGCAGCTTAAGGGAGGGAAAGACCTACGAGCAGTACTTC.

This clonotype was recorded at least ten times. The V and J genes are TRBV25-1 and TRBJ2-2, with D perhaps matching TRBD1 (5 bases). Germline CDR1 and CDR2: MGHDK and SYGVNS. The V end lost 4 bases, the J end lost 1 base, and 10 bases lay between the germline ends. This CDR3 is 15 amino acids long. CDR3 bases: TGTGCCAGCAGTGGTCGACAGAAGAACACCGGGGAGCTGTTTTTT. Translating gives CASSGRQKNTGELFF.

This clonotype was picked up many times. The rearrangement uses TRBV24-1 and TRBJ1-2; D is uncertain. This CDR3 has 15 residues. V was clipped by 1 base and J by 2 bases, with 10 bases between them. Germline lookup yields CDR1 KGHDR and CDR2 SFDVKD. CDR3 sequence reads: CATSDFQDGNYGYTF. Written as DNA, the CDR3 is TGTGCCACCAGTGATTTTCAGGACGGGAACTATGGCTACACCTTC.

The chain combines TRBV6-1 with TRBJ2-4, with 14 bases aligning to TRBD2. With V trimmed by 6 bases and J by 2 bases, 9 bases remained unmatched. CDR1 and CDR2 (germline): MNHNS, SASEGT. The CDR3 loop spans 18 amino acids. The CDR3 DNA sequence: TGTGCCAGCAGCGGACTAGCGGGAGGCCCGGCACCCAAAAACATTCAGTACTTC. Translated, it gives CASSGLAGGPAPKNIQYF.

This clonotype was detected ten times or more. The CDR3 spells CASSSTGSNQPQHF. The CDR3 nucleotides read TGTGCCAGCAGTTCCACAGGGAGCAATCAGCCCCAGCATTTT. This chain links TRBV12-3 or TRBV12-4 with TRBJ1-5, with D maybe TRBD1 (6 bases). CDR3 length equals 14 residues. Trimming stripped 4 bases from V and 1 base from J, with 8 bases between.

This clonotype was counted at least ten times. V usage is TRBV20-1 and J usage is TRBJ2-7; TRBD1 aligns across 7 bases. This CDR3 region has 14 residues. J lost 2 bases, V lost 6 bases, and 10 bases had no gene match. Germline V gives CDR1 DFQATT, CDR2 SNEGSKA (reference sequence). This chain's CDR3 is CSAYRGPLPYEQYF. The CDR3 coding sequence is TGCAGTGCATACAGGGGCCCCCTTCCCTACGAGCAGTACTTC.

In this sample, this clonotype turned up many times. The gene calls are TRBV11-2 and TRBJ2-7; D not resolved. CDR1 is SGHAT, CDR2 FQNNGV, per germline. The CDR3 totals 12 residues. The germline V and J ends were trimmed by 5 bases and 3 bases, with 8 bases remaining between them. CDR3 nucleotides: TGTGCCAGCAGCGTAAACCTCTACGAGCAGTACTTC. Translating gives CASSVNLYEQYF.

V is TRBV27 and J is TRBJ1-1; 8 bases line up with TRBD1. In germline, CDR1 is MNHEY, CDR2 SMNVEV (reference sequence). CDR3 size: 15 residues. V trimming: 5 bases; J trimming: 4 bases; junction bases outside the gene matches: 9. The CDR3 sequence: CASSIPGQEVTEAFF. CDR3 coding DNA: TGTGCCAGCAGTATCCCGGGACAGGAGGTCACTGAAGCTTTCTTT.

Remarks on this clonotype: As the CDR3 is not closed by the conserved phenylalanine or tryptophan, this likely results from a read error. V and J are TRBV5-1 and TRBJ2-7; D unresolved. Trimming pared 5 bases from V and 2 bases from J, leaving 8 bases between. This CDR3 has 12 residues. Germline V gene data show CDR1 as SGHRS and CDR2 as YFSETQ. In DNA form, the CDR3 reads TGCGCCAGCAGGAGGAACACCTACGAGCAGTACTAC. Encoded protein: CASRRNTYEQYY.